This T cell receptor (beta chain) was retrieved from a study of CD8 T cells in Susac syndrome. Findings and caveats of the study: The study recognized that the number of individuals in its TCR sequencing and HLA analysis was relatively small.

Points on this clonotype: Its specificity is not known.

About 0.5 to 1 ug RNA was reverse transcribed with random hexamers. One entry per CDR3 protein, called by TCRdb with MiXCR from the immunoSEQ multiplex PCR reads. The data contain roughly 180,000 distinct CDR3 sequences, about 95% of them singletons. Trimming removed 7 bases from V and 8 bases from J, with 16 bases in between. This CDR3 has 13 residues. The germline V gene has CDR1 MNHEY and CDR2 SMNVEV (reference sequence). The sample was CD4+ T cells from PBMCs. J is TRBJ2-3 and V is TRBV27; tentatively, D is TRBD1 or TRBD2 (5 bases each). This sequence originates from a human donor in good health. The CDR3 DNA reads TGTGCCAGCACCTCCCCTGGGGACGGTACGCAGTATTTT. Protein: CASTSPGDGTQYF.